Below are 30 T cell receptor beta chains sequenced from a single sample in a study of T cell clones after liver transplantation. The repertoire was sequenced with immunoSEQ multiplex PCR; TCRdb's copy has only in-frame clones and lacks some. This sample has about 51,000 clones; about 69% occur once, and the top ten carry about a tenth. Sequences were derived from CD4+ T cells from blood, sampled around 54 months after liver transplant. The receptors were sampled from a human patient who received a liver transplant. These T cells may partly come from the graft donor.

CDR3 coding DNA: TGCGCCAGCAGCTTGGATCAAATTTCACCCCTCCACTTT. This encodes CASSLDQISPLHF. The chain couples TRBV5-1 to TRBJ1-6; D not resolved. CDR1 is SGHRS and CDR2 is YFSETQ in the germline V gene. Trimming left V 0 bases short and J 9 bases short, with 7 bases between. The CDR3 sequence is 13 residues long.

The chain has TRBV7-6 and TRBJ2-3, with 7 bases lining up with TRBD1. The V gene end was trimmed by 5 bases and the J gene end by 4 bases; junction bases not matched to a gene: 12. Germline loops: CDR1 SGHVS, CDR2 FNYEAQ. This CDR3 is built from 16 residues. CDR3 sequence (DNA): TGTGCCAGCAGCCTCCCAAGCACAGGGGTTGCAGATACGCAGTATTTT. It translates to CASSLPSTGVADTQYF.

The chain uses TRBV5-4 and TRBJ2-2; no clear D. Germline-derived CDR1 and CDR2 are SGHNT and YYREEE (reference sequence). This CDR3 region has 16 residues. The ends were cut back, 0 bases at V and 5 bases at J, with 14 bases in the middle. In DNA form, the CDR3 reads TGTGCCAGCAGCTTGGGCGGTGGTAGAAGTACCGGGGAGCTGTTTTTT. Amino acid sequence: CASSLGGGRSTGELFF.

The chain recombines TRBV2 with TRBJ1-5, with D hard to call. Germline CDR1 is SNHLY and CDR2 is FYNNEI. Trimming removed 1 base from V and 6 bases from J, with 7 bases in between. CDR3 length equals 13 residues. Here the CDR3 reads CASSEGLGQPQHF. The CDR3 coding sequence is TGTGCCAGCAGTGAAGGATTAGGTCAGCCCCAGCATTTT.

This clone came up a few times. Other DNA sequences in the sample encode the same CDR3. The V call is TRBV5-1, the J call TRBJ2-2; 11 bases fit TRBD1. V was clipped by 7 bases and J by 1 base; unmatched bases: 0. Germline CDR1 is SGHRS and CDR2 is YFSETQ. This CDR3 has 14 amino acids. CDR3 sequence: CASGTGGNTGELFF. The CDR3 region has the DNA TGCGCCAGCGGGACAGGGGGGAACACCGGGGAGCTGTTTTTT.

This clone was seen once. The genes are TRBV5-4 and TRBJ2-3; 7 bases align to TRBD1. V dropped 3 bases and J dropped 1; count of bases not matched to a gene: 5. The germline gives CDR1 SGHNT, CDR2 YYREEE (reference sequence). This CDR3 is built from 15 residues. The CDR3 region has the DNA TGTGCCAGCAGCTCAGGGGGACGCCGCACAGATACGCAGTATTTT. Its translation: CASSSGGRRTDTQYF. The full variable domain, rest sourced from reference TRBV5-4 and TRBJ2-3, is ETGVTQSPTHLIKTRGQQVTLRCSSQSGHNTVSWYQQALGQGPQFIFQYYREEENGRGNFPPRFSGLQFPNYSSELNVNALELDDSALYLCASSSGGRRTDTQYFGPGTRLTVL.

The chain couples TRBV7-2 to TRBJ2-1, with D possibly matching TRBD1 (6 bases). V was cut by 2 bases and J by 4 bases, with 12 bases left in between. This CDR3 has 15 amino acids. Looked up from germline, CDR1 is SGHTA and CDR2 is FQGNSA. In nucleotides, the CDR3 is TGTGCCAGCAGCTTACCTAGAAGGGGGTACAATGAGCAGTTCTTC. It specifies CASSLPRRGYNEQFF.

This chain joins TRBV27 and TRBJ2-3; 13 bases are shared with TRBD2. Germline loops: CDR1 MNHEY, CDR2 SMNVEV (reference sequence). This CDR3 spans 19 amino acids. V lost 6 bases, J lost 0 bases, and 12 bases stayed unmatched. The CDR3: CASSSTSGGRLRSTDTQYF. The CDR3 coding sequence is TGTGCCAGCAGCTCGACTAGCGGGGGGCGCTTACGTAGCACAGATACGCAGTATTTT.

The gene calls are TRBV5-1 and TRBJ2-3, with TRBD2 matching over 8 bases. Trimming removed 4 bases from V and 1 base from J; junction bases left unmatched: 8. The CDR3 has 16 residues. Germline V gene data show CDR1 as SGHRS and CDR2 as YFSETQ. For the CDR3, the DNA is TGCGCCAGCAGCGCCCCGGGTAGCGGGGGCACAGATACGCAGTATTTT. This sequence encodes CASSAPGSGGTDTQYF.

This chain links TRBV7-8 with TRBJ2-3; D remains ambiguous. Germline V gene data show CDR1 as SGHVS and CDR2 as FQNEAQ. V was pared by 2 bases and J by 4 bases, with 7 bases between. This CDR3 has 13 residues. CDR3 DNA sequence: TGTGCCAGCAGCTTACCGGGTGCAGATACGCAGTATTTT. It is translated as CASSLPGADTQYF.

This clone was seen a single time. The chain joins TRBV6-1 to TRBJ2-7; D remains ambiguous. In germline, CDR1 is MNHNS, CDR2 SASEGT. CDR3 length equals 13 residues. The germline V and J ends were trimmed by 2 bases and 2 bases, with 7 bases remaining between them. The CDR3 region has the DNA TGTGCCAGCAGTGAAATGTTGCCCTACGAGCAGTACTTC. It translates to CASSEMLPYEQYF.

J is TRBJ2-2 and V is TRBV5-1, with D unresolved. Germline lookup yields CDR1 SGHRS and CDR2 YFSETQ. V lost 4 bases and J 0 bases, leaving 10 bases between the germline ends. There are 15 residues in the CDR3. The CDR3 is CASSVLGPNTGELFF. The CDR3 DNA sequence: TGCGCCAGCAGCGTACTCGGGCCGAACACCGGGGAGCTGTTTTTT.

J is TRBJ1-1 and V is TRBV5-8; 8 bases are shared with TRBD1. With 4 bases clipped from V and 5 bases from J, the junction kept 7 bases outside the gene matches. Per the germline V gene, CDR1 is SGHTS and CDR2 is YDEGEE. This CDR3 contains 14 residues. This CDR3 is CASSMDRVRTEAFF. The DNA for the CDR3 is TGTGCCAGCAGCATGGACAGGGTCAGGACTGAAGCTTTCTTT. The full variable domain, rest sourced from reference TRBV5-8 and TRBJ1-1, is EAGVTQSPTHLIKTRGQQATLRCSPISGHTSVYWYQQALGLGLQFLLWYDEGEERNRGNFPPRFSGRQFPNYSSELNVNALELEDSALYLCASSMDRVRTEAFFGQGTRLTVV.

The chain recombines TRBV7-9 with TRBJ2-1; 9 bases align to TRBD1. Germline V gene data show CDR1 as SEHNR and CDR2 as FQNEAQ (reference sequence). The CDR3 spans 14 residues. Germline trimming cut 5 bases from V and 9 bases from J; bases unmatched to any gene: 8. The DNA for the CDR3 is TGTGCCAGCAGCCTACACGGACAGGGGCTTGAGCAGTTCTTC. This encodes CASSLHGQGLEQFF.

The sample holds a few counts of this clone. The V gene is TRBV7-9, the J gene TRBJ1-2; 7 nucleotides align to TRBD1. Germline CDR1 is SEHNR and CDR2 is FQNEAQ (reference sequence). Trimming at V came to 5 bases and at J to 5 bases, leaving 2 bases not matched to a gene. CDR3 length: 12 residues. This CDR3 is CASSTTGYGYTF. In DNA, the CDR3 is TGTGCCAGCAGCACGACAGGGTATGGCTACACCTTC.

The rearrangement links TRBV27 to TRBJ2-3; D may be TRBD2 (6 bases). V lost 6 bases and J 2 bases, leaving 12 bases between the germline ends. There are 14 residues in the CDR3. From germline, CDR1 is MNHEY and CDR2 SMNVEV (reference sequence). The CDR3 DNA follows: TGTGCCAGCAGACTAGCTTTGGCCACAGATACGCAGTATTTT. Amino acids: CASRLALATDTQYF.

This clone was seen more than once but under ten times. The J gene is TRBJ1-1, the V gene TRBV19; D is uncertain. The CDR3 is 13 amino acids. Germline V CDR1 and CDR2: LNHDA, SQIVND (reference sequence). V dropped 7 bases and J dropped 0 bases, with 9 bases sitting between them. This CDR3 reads CASTPYMNTEAFF. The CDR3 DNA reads TGTGCCAGTACCCCTTATATGAACACTGAAGCTTTCTTT.

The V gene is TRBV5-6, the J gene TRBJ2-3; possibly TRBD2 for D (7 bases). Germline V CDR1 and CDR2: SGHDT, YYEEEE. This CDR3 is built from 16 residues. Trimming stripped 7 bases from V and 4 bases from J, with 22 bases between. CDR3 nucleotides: TGTGCCAGCTACACAGAGGGGGGGGCGAGAGCAGATACGCAGTATTTT. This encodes CASYTEGGARADTQYF.

In DNA, the CDR3 is TGTGCCAGCAGCCGTAGCCGGGATGAAAAACTGTTTTTT. Encoded protein: CASSRSRDEKLFF. This sequence joins TRBV11-3 and TRBJ1-4; no clear D. The CDR3 consists of 13 residues. V was clipped by 5 bases and J by 6 bases, with 10 bases between them. Per the germline V gene, CDR1 is SGHNT and CDR2 is YENEEA.

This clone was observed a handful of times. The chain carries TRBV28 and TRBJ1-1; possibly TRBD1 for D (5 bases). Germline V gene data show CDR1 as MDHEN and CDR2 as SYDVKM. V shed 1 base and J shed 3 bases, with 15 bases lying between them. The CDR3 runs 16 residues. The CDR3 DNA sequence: TGTGCCAGCAGTTTATTTGGAAAGGGAGGGGACACTGAAGCTTTCTTT. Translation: CASSLFGKGGDTEAFF.

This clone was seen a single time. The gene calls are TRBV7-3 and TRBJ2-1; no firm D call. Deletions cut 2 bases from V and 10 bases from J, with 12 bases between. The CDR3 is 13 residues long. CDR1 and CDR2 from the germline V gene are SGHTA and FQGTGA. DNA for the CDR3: TGTGCCAGCAGCTTATTGCCGGCCAAGGAGCAGTTCTTC. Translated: CASSLLPAKEQFF.

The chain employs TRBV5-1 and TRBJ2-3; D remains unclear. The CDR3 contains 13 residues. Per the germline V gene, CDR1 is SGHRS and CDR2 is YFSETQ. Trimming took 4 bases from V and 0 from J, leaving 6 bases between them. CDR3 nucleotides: TGCGCCAGCAGCCCCTATAGCACAGATACGCAGTATTTT. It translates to CASSPYSTDTQYF.

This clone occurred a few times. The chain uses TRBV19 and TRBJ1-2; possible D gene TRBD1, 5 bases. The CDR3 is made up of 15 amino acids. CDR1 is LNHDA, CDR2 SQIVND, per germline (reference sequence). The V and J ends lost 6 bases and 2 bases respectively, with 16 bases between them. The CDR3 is CASRVPGTVNYGYTF. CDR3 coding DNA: TGTGCCAGTAGGGTCCCCGGGACGGTGAACTATGGCTACACCTTC.

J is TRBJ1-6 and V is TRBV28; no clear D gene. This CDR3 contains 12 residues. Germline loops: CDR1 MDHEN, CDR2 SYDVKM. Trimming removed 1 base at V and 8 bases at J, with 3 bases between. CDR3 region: CASSLLHSPLHF. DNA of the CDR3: TGTGCCAGCAGTTTATTGCATTCACCCCTCCACTTT.

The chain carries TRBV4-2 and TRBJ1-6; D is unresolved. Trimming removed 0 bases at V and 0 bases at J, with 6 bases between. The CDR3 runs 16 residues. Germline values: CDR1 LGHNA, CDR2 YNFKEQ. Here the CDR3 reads CASSQDVSSYNSPLHF. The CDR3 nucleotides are TGTGCCAGCAGCCAAGATGTCAGCTCCTATAATTCACCCCTCCACTTT.

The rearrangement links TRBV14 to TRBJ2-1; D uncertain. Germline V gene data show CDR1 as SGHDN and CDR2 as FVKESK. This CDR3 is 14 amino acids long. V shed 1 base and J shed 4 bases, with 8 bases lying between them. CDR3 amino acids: CASSQVRGYNEQFF. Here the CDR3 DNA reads TGTGCCAGCAGCCAAGTCCGTGGTTACAATGAGCAGTTCTTC.

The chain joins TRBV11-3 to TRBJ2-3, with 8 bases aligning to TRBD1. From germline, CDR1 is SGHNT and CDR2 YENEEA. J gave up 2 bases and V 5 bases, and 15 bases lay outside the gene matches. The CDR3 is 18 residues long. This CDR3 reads CASSPRLRTGMATDTQYF. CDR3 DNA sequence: TGTGCCAGCAGCCCTCGCCTTAGGACAGGGATGGCCACAGATACGCAGTATTTT.

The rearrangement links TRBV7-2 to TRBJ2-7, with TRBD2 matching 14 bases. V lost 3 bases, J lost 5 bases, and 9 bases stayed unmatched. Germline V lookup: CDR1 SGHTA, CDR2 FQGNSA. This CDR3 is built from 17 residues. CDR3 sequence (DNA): TGTGCCAGCAGCTTTGGACTAGCGGGGGGTTTTTGGGACGAGCAGTACTTC. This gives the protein CASSFGLAGGFWDEQYF.

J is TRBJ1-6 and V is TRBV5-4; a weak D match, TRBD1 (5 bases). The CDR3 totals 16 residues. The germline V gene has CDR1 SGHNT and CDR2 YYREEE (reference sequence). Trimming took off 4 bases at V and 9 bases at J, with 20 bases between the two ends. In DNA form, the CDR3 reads TGTGCCAGCAGCATAAATACCGGGACCCGGGCTTCACCCCTCCACTTT. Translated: CASSINTGTRASPLHF.

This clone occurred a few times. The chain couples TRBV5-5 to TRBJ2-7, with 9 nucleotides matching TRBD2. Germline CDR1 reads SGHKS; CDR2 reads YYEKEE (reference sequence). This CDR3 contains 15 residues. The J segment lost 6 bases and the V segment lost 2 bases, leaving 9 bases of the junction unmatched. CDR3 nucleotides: TGTGCCAGCAGCTTCGGGCCGAGTAGCGGGGGCGAGCAGTACTTC. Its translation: CASSFGPSSGGEQYF.